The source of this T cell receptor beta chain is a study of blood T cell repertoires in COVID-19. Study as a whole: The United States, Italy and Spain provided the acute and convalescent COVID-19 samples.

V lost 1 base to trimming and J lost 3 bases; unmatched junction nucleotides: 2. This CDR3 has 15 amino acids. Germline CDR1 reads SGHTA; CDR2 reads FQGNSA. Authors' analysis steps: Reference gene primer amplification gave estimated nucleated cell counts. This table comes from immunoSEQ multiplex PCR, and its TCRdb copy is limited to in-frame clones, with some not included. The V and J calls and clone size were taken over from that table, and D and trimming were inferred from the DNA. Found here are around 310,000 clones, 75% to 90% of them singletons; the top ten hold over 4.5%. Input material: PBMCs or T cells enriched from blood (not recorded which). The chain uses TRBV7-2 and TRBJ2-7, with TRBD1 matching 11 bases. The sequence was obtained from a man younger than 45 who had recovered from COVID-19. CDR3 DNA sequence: TGTGCCAGCAGCTTAGTAGGGACAGGGGGCTACGAGCAGTACTTC. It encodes CASSLVGTGGYEQYF. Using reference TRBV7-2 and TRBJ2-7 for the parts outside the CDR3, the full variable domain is GAGVSQSPSNKVTEKGKDVELRCDPISGHTALYWYRQSLGQGLEFLIYFQGNSAPDKSGLPSDRFSAERTGGSVSTLTIQRTQQEDSAVYLCASSLVGTGGYEQYFGPGTRLTVT.